The entry below describes one T cell receptor beta chain. Its target is unknown. This record comes from a study of shared clonotypes between healthy human individuals. The study, taken as a whole, reports: Memory subsets had estimated richness that was generally smaller than that of naive subsets. A few donors had about 5.1% of their naive CD4 clonotypes in common.

Clones were read by immunoSEQ multiplex PCR, and TCRdb kept only the in-frame ones, dropping some. The sample includes fewer than 1.4 million clones, around 82% seen only once; the top ten take 0.55% to 0.7%. CDR3 length: 14 amino acids. The J segment lost 1 base and the V segment lost 3 bases, leaving 1 base of the junction unmatched. The chain employs TRBV5-3 and TRBJ2-7; 10 bases match TRBD2. TRBV5-3 is an ORF, and what it does is uncertain. The sequence came from a man aged 18 to 29 in good health. Some clones in this sample may be carry-over from other donors' samples. The sequenced sample was memory CD4+ T cells from PBMCs. Subset defined: CD45RA-negative fraction. CDR3 in amino acids: CARSWTSGSYEQYF. The CDR3, as DNA: TGTGCCAGAAGCTGGACTAGCGGATCCTACGAGCAGTACTTC.